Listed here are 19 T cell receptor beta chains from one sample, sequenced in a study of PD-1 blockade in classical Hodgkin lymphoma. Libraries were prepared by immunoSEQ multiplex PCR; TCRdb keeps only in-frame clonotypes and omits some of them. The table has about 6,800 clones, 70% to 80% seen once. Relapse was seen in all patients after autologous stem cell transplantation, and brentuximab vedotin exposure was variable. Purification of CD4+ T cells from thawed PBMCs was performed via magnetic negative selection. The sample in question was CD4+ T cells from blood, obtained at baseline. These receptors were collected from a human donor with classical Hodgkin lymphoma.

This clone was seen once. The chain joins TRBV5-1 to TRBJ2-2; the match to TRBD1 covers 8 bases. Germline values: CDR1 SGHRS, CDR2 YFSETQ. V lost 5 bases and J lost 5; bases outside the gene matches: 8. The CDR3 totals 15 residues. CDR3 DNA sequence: TGCGCCAGCAGTCCGGGACAGGCCAGGACCGGGGAGCTGTTTTTT. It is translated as CASSPGQARTGELFF.

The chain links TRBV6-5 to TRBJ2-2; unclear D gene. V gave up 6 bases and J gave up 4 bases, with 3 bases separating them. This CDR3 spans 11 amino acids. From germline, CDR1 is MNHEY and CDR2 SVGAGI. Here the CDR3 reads CASRSTGELFF. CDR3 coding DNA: TGTGCCAGCAGGTCCACCGGGGAGCTGTTTTTT.

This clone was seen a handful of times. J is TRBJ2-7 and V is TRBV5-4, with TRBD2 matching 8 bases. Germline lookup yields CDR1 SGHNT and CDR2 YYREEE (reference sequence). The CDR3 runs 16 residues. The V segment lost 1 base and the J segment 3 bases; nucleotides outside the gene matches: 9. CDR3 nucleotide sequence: TGTGCCAGCAGCTTGATGGCTAGCGGGCTCGTCTACGAGCAGTACTTC. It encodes CASSLMASGLVYEQYF.

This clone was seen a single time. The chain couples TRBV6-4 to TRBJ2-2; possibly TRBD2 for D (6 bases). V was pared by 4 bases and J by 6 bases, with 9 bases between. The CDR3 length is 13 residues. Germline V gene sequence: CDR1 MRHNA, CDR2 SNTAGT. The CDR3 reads CASSVDYSGELFF. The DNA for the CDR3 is TGTGCCAGCAGTGTGGACTATTCCGGGGAGCTGTTTTTT.

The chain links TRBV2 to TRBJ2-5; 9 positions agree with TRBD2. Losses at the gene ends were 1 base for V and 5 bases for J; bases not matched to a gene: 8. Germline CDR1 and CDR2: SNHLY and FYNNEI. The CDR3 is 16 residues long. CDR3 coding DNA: TGTGCCAGCAGTGAAGGAGTAGCTAGCGGGATTGAGACCCAGTACTTC. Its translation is CASSEGVASGIETQYF.

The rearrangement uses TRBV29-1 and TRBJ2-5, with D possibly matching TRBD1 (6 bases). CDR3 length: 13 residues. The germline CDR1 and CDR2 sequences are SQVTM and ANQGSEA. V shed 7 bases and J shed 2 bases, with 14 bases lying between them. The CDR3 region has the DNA TGCAGCGCGTCCGGGACAAGACAAGAGACCCAGTACTTC. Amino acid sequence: CSASGTRQETQYF.

The CDR3 sequence is CASSPAGSYEQYF. CDR3 coding DNA: TGTGCCAGCTCACCGGCCGGGAGCTACGAGCAGTACTTC. The genes are TRBV18 and TRBJ2-7; the D gene is possibly TRBD2 (6 bases). V lost 3 bases, J lost 3 bases, and 9 bases lay in between. The germline CDR1 and CDR2 sequences are KGHSH and LQKENI. This CDR3 has 13 amino acids.

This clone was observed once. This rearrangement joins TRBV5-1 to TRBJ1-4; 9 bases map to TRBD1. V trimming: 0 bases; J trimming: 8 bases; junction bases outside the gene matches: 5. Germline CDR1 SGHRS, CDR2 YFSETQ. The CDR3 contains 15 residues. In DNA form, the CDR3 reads TGCGCCAGCAGCTTGGGGGACAGGGAAGGGGAAAAACTGTTTTTT. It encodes CASSLGDREGEKLFF.

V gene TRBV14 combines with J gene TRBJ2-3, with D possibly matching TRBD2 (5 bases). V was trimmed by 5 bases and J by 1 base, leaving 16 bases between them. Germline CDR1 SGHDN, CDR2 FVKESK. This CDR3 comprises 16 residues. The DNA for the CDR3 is TGTGCCAGCAGCACCACTAGGTGGTCTGGCACAGATACGCAGTATTTT. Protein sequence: CASSTTRWSGTDTQYF. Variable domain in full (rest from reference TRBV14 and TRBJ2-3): EAGVTQFPSHSVIEKGQTVTLRCDPISGHDNLYWYRRVMGKEIKFLLHFVKESKQDESGMPNNRFLAERTGGTYSTLKVQPAELEDSGVYFCASSTTRWSGTDTQYFGPGTRLTVL.

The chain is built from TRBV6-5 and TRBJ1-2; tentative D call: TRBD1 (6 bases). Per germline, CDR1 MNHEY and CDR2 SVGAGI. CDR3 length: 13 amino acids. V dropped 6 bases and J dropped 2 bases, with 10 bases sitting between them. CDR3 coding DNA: TGTGCCAGCAGCAAGGACAGCAACTATGGCTACACCTTC. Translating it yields CASSKDSNYGYTF.

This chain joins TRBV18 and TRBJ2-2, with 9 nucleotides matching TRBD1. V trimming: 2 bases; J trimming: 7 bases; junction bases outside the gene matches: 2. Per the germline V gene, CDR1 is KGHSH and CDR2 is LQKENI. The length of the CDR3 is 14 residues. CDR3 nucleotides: TGTGCCAGCTCACCAAGGACAGGGGACGGGGAGCTGTTTTTT. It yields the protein CASSPRTGDGELFF.

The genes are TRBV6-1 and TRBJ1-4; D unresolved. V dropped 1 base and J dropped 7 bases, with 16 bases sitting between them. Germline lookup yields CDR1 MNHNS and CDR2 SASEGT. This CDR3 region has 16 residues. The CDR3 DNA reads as TGTGCCAGCAGTGAAGGAGGTGGGGTACGGGGTGAAAAACTGTTTTTT. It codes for CASSEGGGVRGEKLFF.

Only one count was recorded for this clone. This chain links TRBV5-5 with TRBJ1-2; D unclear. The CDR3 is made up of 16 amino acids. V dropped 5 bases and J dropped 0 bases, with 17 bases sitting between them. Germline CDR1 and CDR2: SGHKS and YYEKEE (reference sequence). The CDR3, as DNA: TGTGCCAGCAGGGGTTGGGGAGCCGAGACTAACTATGGCTACACCTTC. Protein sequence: CASRGWGAETNYGYTF.

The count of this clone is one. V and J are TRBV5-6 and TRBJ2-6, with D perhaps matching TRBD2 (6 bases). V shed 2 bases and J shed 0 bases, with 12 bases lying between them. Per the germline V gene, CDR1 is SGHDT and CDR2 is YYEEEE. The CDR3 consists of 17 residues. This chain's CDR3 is CASSFRGTYSGANVLTF. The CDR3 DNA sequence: TGTGCCAGCAGCTTTCGCGGGACGTACTCTGGGGCCAACGTCCTGACTTTC.

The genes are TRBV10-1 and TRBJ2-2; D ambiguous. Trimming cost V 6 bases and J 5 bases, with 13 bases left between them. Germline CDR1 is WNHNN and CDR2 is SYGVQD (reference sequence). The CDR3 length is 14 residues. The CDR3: CASRAQLRTGELFF. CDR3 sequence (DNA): TGCGCCAGCAGGGCCCAATTACGAACCGGGGAGCTGTTTTTT.

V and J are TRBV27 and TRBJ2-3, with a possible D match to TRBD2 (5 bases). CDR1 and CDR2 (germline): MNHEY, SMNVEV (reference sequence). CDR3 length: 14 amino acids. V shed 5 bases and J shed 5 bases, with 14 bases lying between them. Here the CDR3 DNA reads TGTGCCAGCAGTACCTTACTAGACATAGATACGCAGTATTTT. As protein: CASSTLLDIDTQYF.

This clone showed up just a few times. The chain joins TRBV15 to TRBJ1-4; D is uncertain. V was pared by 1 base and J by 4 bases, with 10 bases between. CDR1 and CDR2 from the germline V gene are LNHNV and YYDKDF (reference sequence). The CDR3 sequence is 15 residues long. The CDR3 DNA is TGTGCCACCAGCAGAGCACGGATAGGTAATGAAAAACTGTTTTTT. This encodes CATSRARIGNEKLFF.

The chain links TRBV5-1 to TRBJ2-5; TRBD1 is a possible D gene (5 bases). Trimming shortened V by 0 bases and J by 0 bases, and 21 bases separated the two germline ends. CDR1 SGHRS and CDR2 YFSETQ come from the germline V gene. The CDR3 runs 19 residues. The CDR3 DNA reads TGCGCCAGCAGCTTGGATCCTTCCTCAGGGTTCCCCAACCAAGAGACCCAGTACTTC. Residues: CASSLDPSSGFPNQETQYF. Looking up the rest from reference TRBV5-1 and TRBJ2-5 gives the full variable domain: KAGVTQTPRYLIKTRGQQVTLSCSPISGHRSVSWYQQTPGQGLQFLFEYFSETQRNKGNFPGRFSGRQFSNSRSEMNVSTLELGDSALYLCASSLDPSSGFPNQETQYFGPGTRLLVL.

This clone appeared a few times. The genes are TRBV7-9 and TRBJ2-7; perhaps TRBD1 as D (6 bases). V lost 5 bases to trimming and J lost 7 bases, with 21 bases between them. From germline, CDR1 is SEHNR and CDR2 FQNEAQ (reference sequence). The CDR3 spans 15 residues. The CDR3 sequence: CASSMHRDNIGEQYF. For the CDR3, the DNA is TGTGCCAGCAGCATGCACCGGGACAATATAGGGGAGCAGTACTTC. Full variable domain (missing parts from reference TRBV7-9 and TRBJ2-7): DTGVSQNPRHKITKRGQNVTFRCDPISEHNRLYWYRQTLGQGPEFLTYFQNEAQLEKSRLLSDRFSAERPKGSFSTLEIQRTEQGDSAMYLCASSMHRDNIGEQYFGPGTRLTVT.